This TCR beta chain appears in the sequencing data of a study of CD8+ T cells in alopecia areata. The treatment: oral pan-JAK inhibitor, 5-10 mg twice daily. Sequencing used cDNA as its template, made by extracting RNA and reverse transcribing it. TCRdb's table, derived via immunoSEQ multiplex PCR, lists solely in-frame clones and lacks some. The sample has a few hundred thousand clones; 60% are singletons. Deletions cut 4 bases from V and 3 bases from J, with 7 bases between. CDR1 is SNHLY and CDR2 is FYNNEI in the germline V gene. The CDR3 is 12 residues long. This clone was counted between two and nine times. What it recognizes is unknown. Points from the study as a whole: Scalp and blood samples kept many expanded lesional clones throughout tofacitinib. Scalp clonality dropped significantly under tofacitinib, as did expanded CD8+ top-100 clones. Clonality in lesional scalp, especially alopecia totalis/universalis, exceeded that of normal scalp.

The chain uses TRBV2 and TRBJ2-7; D is undetermined. The receptor's source is a human donor with alopecia areata. The sample was CD4+ T cells sorted from blood, taken around week 53, from a patient treated with tofacitinib. The CDR3, as DNA: TGTGCCAGCAGTGTAATTAGCTACGAGCAGTACTTC. Translated, it gives CASSVISYEQYF. Drawing the rest from reference TRBV2 and TRBJ2-7, the complete variable domain is EPEVTQTPSHQVTQMGQEVILRCVPISNHLYFYWYRQILGQKVEFLVSFYNNEISEKSEIFDDQFSVERPDGSNFTLKIRSTKLEDSAMYFCASSVISYEQYFGPGTRLTVT.